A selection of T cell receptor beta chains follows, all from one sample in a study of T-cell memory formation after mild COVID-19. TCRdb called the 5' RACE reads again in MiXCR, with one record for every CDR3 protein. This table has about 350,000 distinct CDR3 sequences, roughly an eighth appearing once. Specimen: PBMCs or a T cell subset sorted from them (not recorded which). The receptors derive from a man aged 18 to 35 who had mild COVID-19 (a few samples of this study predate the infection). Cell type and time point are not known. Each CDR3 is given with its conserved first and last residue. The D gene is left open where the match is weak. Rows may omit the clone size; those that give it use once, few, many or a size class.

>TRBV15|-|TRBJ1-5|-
CATSPSNQPQHF
TGTGCCACCAGCCCCAGCAATCAGCCCCAGCATTTT
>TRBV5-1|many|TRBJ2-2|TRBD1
CASSGTGTVSTGELFF
TGCGCCAGCAGCGGAACCGGGACAGTGAGCACCGGGGAGCTGTTTTTT
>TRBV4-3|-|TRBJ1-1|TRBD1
CASSQDLRGEKAFF
TGCGCCAGCAGCCAAGATCTCAGGGGGGAGAAAGCTTTCTTT
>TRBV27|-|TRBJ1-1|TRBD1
CASSFRDSTEAFF
TGTGCCAGCAGTTTCCGGGACAGCACTGAAGCTTTCTTT
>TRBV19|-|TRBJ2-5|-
CASSIGGDMQETQYF
TGTGCCAGTAGTATCGGAGGGGATATGCAAGAGACCCAGTACTTC
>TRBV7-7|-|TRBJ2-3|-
CASSLSHSTDTQYF
TGTGCCAGCAGCTTATCGCACAGCACAGATACGCAGTATTTT
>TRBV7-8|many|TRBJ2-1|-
CASSLVEGGEQFF
TGTGCCAGCAGCTTAGTTGAGGGTGGTGAGCAGTTCTTC
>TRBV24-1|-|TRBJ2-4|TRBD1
CATSENTGARGNIQYF
TGTGCCACCAGTGAAAACACAGGGGCTAGGGGAAACATTCAGTACTTC
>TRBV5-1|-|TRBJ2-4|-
CASSLEGSSIQYF
TGCGCCAGCAGCTTGGAAGGGTCCAGCATTCAGTACTTC
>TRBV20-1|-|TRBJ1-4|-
CSAPPADSPTNEKLFF
TGCAGTGCTCCCCCGGCAGATTCTCCAACTAATGAAAAACTGTTTTTT
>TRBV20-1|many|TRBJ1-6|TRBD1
CSVDPGTGFDSPLHF
TGCAGTGTCGACCCCGGGACAGGGTTTGATTCACCCCTCCACTTT
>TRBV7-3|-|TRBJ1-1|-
CASSSSPRTEAFF
TGTGCCAGCAGCTCCTCCCCCCGGACGGAAGCTTTCTTT
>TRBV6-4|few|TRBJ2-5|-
CASSGQPQETQYF
TGTGCCAGCAGTGGACAACCCCAAGAGACCCAGTACTTC
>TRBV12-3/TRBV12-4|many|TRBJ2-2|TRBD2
CASSLYGWEGTNTGELFF
TGTGCCAGCAGTTTATATGGCTGGGAGGGCACGAACACCGGGGAGCTGTTTTTT